This T cell receptor (beta chain) was recorded in a study of blood T cell repertoires in COVID-19. The data were produced by immunoSEQ multiplex PCR, yet TCRdb's version contains in-frame clones alone and is incomplete. Here the sample spans about 40,000 clones, approximately 80% being singletons. The trim removed 5 bases at V and 6 bases at J, leaving 4 bases unmatched. This CDR3 is built from 13 residues. The sample taken for sequencing was peripheral blood. The clonotype was recovered from a woman in her sixties with acute or convalescent COVID-19. The chain combines TRBV12-3 or TRBV12-4 with TRBJ2-5; TRBD1 aligns across 9 bases. CDR3 sequence reads: CASSTDRGKTQYF. Written as DNA, the CDR3 is TGTGCCAGCAGTACGGACAGGGGAAAGACCCAGTACTTC.